This T cell receptor (beta chain) comes out of a study of cytomegalovirus exposure and HLA in healthy donors. Broader study findings: Through in vitro validation, three CMV-associated chains were shown to be specific for CMV antigens. According to the study, around 150 TCR beta chains were cytomegalovirus-associated. Available immune exposure information covered CMV serostatus only.

PCR was performed using 60 Vbeta and 13 Jbeta primers. Sequenced by immunoSEQ multiplex PCR; TCRdb stores in-frame clones only, minus some. This repertoire shows about 110,000 clones, 55% to 85% found once; its top ten account for 7% to 8%. This CDR3 has 14 residues. Trimming removed 7 bases from V and 1 base from J, with 13 bases in between. In germline, CDR1 is LGHNT, CDR2 FRNRAP. Comment on this clone: Antigen unknown.

The sequencing sample was made of PBMCs. This receptor was obtained from a man aged 25-45 years in good health and CMV-seronegative. The chain combines TRBV12-5 with TRBJ2-5, with D maybe TRBD1 (5 bases). The CDR3, as DNA: TGTGCTAGTGCCGAGACAGTAATCCAAGAGACCCAGTACTTC. Its protein is CASAETVIQETQYF.